The TCR beta chain under discussion was sequenced for a study of blood T cell repertoires in COVID-19. How the authors handled the data: Scientists estimated how many nucleated cells there were by amplifying reference gene primers. The repertoire was sequenced with immunoSEQ multiplex PCR; TCRdb's copy has only in-frame clones and lacks some. D and trimming come from the DNA, and the V and J calls and clone size come from that table. The table records 250,000 to 350,000 clones, roughly 88% of them present only once. The germline V gene has CDR1 LNHDA and CDR2 SQIVND (reference sequence). Trimming at V came to 5 bases and at J to 2 bases, leaving 6 bases not matched to a gene. The CDR3 extends over 16 amino acids.

The receptor was isolated from a young woman who had recovered from COVID-19. The sequenced material came from PBMCs or T cells enriched from blood (not recorded which). The chain combines TRBV19 with TRBJ2-1; 10 bases map to TRBD1. CDR3 amino acids: CASSSQTGGTYNEQFF. Written as DNA, the CDR3 is TGTGCCAGTAGTTCCCAGACAGGGGGCACCTACAATGAGCAGTTCTTC.